Listed below are T cell receptor beta chains from one sample, sequenced in a study of blood T cell repertoires in COVID-19. Only in-frame clones appear in the TCRdb table, and some are missing; sequencing was by immunoSEQ multiplex PCR. There are around 300,000 clones in the sample; 75% to 90% occur only once, and 3% lies in the top ten. The source material was peripheral blood. The receptors here all came from a woman aged 30 to 39 with active or convalescent COVID-19. CDR3s leave out the opening cysteine and the closing phenylalanine or tryptophan.

>TRBJ2-4|TRBV2
ASSDRANIQY
>TRBJ2-1|TRBV5-1
ASRSSGGAGNEQF
>TRBJ2-4|TRBV18
ASSLETGIAKNIQY
>TRBJ1-2|TRBV7-8
ASSLDGLAKFYGYT
>TRBJ1-1|TRBV5-1
ASSGTGGRGTEAF
>TRBJ2-7|TRBV7-2
ASSRLQGEQY
>TRBJ2-5|TRBV9
ASSAHPDSQETQY
>TRBJ1-2|TRBV6-2/TRBV6-3
ASSFRTGQAFYGYT
>TRBJ2-1|TRBV5-1
ASSLDRVYEQF
>TRBJ2-1|TRBV19
ASSINFEAGNEQF
>TRBJ2-3|TRBV3-1/TRBV3-2
ASSQGSSIRPSTDTQY